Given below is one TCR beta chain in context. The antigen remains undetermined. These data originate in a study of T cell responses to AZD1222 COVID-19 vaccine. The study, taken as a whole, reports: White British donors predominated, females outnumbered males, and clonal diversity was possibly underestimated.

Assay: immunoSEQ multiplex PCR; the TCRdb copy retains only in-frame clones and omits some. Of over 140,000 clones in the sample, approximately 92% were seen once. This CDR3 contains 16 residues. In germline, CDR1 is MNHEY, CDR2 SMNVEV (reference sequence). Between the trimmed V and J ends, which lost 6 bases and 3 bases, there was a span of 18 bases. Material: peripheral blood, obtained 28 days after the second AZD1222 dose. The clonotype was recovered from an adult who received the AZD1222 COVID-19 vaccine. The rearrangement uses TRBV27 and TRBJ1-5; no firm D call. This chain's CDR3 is CASRGLEGSNNQPQHF. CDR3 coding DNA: TGTGCCAGCAGGGGTCTCGAGGGCTCGAACAATCAGCCCCAGCATTTT.